Sequencing of this TCR beta chain was carried out in a study of cytomegalovirus exposure and HLA in healthy donors listed by TCRdb under 2017. Regarding the study in general: An earlier analysis of several hundred of the donors reported about 300 Gb of sequence data and about 120 million unique TCR beta sequences obtained from around 170 million T cells. An earlier analysis of 587 of the donors used high-throughput TCR beta sequencing to judge whether each TCR beta V gene segment behaved as functional or pseudogenic. In a later analysis, previously published TCR beta repertoires from 600 to 850 donors were re-analyzed and high-resolution HLA genotyping was added so that TCR occurrence patterns could be studied. Class I and class II HLA loci were covered by the typing at four-digit resolution. A later genetic analysis used genome-wide SNP genotypes for about three fifths of the 666 donors, treating that subset as a discovery cohort. The number of donors typed differed by locus, with about 620-630 for A, B, C, DRB1 and DQB1, roughly 550 for DQA1, 606 for DPA1, and 472 for DPB1. Rather than drawing on any new phenotypic data, the later analysis identified candidate immune exposures from TCR beta sequences and the way those sequences occurred across donors. Using immunosequencing, the study profiled T cell repertoires from 666 subjects and related those repertoires to cytomegalovirus serostatus. The study combined high-throughput TCR immunosequencing, statistical association of individual TCRs with disease status, and machine learning to predict cytomegalovirus infection status. Among a few hundred genotyped donors of the cohort, an average of about 240,000 unique TCR beta nucleotide sequences were sequenced per donor, roughly 20% of them non-productive. Roughly 300 gigabases of sequencing data and around 90 million unique TCR sequences made up an early release that covered approximately 700 HLA-typed donors. Four to six DR-DQ haplotypes were handled as single units for association and clustering, since linkage in the cohort was strong. Donor age, sex, ethnicity and CMV serostatus were compiled alongside the repertoire data. Besides the first cohort of under 700 subjects, a separate validation cohort made up of 120 different subjects was used. All discovery cohort repertoires had been generated using a single sequencing platform. The aim of the study was to test whether cataloging public T cell receptors could identify signatures of past pathogen exposure. The genetic ancestry cluster associated with self-reported Caucasian donors included 65% to 90% of the 398 genotyped donors.

The cohort consisted of approximately 690 healthy bone marrow donors. All cohort members were sampled while nominally healthy, although unrecorded immune exposures were likely present. The donor tested CMV seronegative and was one of the 352 seronegative cohort members. A peripheral blood sample was collected from each donor, and TCR beta sequencing was performed on peripheral blood mononuclear cells. The Qiagen DNeasy Blood Extraction Kit was used to extract genomic DNA from the blood cell samples. The CDR3 holds 11 amino acids from the cysteine to the phenylalanine. The retained sequence is limited to the CDR3, 33 bases, with the frame set at the first base. Trimming removed 2 bases from V and 7 bases from J, leaving 5 bases between the germline ends. The germline V gene yields KGHSH for CDR1 and LQKENI for CDR2. General study outcomes and caveats: In a later analysis, several top co-occurrence clusters were reported to appear linked to parvovirus B19, influenza, CMV and Epstein-Barr virus. A cluster of highly shared sequence variants was judged likely to represent a technical artifact of the sequencing pipeline. In a later analysis, the rate of TCR association differed among HLA loci, with DRB1 alleles having the most associated TCRs and HLA-C alleles having the fewest. Sequencing depth was assumed to be roughly uniform across donors in the presence/absence analyses, though that assumption may not hold. An association between a missense DCLRE1C variant and V-gene and J-gene trimming of TCR beta chains was found in a later genetic analysis and replicated in an independent cohort. Some IMGT-functional V segments, including TRBV6-2 and TRBV6-3, could not be distinguished by the 87-base-pair reads and were therefore excluded. Linkage disequilibrium might explain the correlated functional status among segregating V segments, but an unknown experimental factor could not be excluded. In a later analysis, HLA-associated TCR beta chains were found to be more clonally expanded and to have lower generation probabilities than equally common non-associated chains. Immune exposure information for the cohort was limited to CMV serostatus. According to a later genetic analysis, donors in an Asian-associated ancestry cluster had fewer N-insertions in productive TCRs than the approximately 670-donor mean. When HLA alleles, especially DR and DQ, strongly co-occurred, attributing TCR associations to individual alleles was difficult. Across donors, most TCR sequences were observed very rarely, whereas some public TCRs were present in many individuals. Because some donors lacked HLA typing at each locus, the association tests relied only on the typed subset. Because counts were too low, about 18 rarely observed V segments, including chromosome 9 orphons, were left out of the earlier analysis of 587 of the donors. A total of 164 TCR beta chains were listed by the study as associated with cytomegalovirus. The authors suggested that the approach could potentially be extended to other disease states and immunological phenotypes. A further reported finding was that TCR beta sequences accurately predicted the HLA-A and HLA-B alleles for most subjects in the first cohort. Specific HLA alleles were associated with roughly 16,000 TCR beta sequences at a false discovery rate of 0.05 in a later analysis. In this cohort, only TCR beta chains were sequenced, and detectable features were limited by the absence of alpha or paired-chain data. A later analysis found that most CMV-associated TCR beta chains appeared HLA-restricted, with HLA associations seemingly driven largely by CMV exposure. An earlier analysis of approximately 600 of the donors showed that most TCR beta V segments appeared in productive rearrangements either about 87% or about 30% of the time, which broadly matched IMGT annotations. The classifier was reported to diagnose cytomegalovirus status with high specificity and sensitivity in both the original cohort and the validation cohort. A few of the identified cytomegalovirus-associated TCR beta chains were confirmed in vitro to be specific for cytomegalovirus antigens.

To prepare the library, the immunoSEQ multiplex PCR assay was applied. For the multiplex PCR, a mixture combining 60 forward primers for TCR Vbeta segments and 13 reverse primers for TCR Jbeta segments was used. A multiplex PCR assay on genomic DNA amplified the CDR3 region of rearranged TCR beta genes. Amplified TCR beta libraries were sequenced as 87-base-pair reads on the Illumina HiSeq System. In the original analysis: In a later analysis, roughly 80 million unique TCR beta chains were counted across the roughly 610 repertoires, and roughly 11 million of these chains were shared by at least two donors. To remove PCR and sequencing errors, raw reads were error-corrected and collapsed into unique sequences using a nearest-neighbor algorithm that merged closely related sequences. Alignment of CDR3 sequences to IMGT reference sequences was used to assign V, D and J gene segments. For a sequence to be retained, a match of at least six nucleotides to both a V gene segment and a J gene segment was required. Rearrangements were classified as productive when the CDR3 lacked stop codons and remained in frame with V and J, and all other rearrangements were classified as non-productive. Following IMGT convention, CDR3 was defined as the stretch from the second conserved V-encoded cysteine to the conserved J-encoded phenylalanine. The earlier analysis of 587 of the donors excluded any sequence lacking an unambiguous match to a single V gene segment. An earlier analysis of over 450 of the donors classified V segments as functional when productive rearrangements were above 56.7% and as segregating when the standard deviation between donors was above 5%. To diagnose cytomegalovirus status from the catalog of TCR beta chain sequences, a statistical classification framework was built. A later analysis assigned V and J genes by comparing TCR nucleotide sequences with IMGT/GENE-DB human TR gene sequences. The TCRdist pipeline was used in a later analysis to assign CDR3 sequences and most-parsimonious VDJ recombination scenarios. In a later analysis, each TCR beta chain was defined by its CDR3 amino acid sequence together with its V-gene family, and reads lacking a unique V-gene family were excluded. A later analysis removed 550 to 700 highly shared, low-generation-probability nucleotide sequences to deal with suspected cross-contamination and a sequencing artifact. A later analysis calculated a clonal expansion index for each public chain from normalized within-repertoire ranks of inferred template counts. A later analysis computed generation probabilities with a VDJ recombination model fitted to out-of-frame rearrangements, and checked the results against IGoR. In a later analysis, hypergeometric tests were used to score TCR-TCR, TCR-HLA and TCR-CMV co-occurrence, with a repertoire-size bias correction applied to TCR pairs. False discovery rates were estimated in a later analysis by permuting HLA or CMV assignments 20 times. In a later analysis, co-occurring TCRs were grouped with DBSCAN, and TCRdist sequence similarity was added when clustering was performed within HLA-allele-positive subsets. For co-occurrence clustering, repertoires with fewer than 30,000 or more than 120,000 public chains were excluded, along with four or five repertoires with anomalous nucleotide sharing. Imported from immuneACCESS, the table was reduced by TCRdb to in-frame sequences with V and J called. These copies leave out some clones; in studies compared against another copy, an unresolved V gene accounts for under half, and the cause of the remainder is not known. V and J calls and clone size are given by that table; D and trimming were obtained from the DNA. This sample is represented by 62,000 or so clones; roughly 83% of them were singletons. The ten largest clonotypes hold more than 3.5% of the sample.

On this clone: Which antigen it targets is not known. No base quality values were provided; no much bigger clone lies one nucleotide off.

The clonotype comes from a man aged 30-40 years in good health and CMV-seronegative. The chain uses TRBV18 and TRBJ2-5; the D gene is perhaps TRBD2, on 5 matching bases. Sequenced: PBMCs. The DNA sequence is given as TGTGCCAGCTCACCAGAGGGGACCCAGTACTTC. Its coded protein is CASSPEGTQYF.